This paragraph covers one T cell receptor beta chain sequence. Its antigen remains unidentified. The data were taken from a study of beta chain features in type 1 diabetes. The study's findings and limits: All four CD4+ subsets of Type 1 diabetes patients contained TCRB CDR3s that were moderately but significantly shorter.

TCRB transcripts that were expressed got sequenced, as all of the isolated RNA had been reverse transcribed. Profiled with immunoSEQ multiplex PCR; TCRdb holds only in-frame clones, not every one. The sample yields around 25,000 clones, roughly two thirds seen once. This receptor was taken from a man aged 18 to 29 with type 1 diabetes. The sample was Tregs from blood.

The DNA for the CDR3 is TGTGCCAGCAGCTTTCTCCCAACTTATAGCAATCAGCCCCAGCATTTT. It specifies CASSFLPTYSNQPQHF. The J gene is TRBJ1-5, the V gene TRBV5-8; no definite D call. V shed 2 bases and J shed 0 bases, with 12 bases lying between them. CDR1 SGHTS and CDR2 YDEGEE come from the germline V gene. This CDR3 has 16 residues.